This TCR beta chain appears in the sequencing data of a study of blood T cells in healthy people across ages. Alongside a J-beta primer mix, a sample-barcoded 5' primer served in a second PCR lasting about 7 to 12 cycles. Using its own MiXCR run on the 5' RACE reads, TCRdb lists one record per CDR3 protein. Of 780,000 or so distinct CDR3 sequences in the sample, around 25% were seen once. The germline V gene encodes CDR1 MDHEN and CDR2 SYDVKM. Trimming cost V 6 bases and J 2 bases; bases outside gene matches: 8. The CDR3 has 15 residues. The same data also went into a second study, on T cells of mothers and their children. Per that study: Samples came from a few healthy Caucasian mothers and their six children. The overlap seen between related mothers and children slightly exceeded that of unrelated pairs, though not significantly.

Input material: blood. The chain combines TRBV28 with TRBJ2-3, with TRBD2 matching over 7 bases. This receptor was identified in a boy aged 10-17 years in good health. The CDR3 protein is CASSPPSGITDTQYF. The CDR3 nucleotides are TGTGCCAGCAGCCCTCCTAGCGGAATCACAGATACGCAGTATTTT.